The TCR beta chain under discussion was sequenced for a study of T-cell reconstitution after alpha-beta-depleted transplantation in children. As it was prepared, the TCRbeta library received unique molecular identifiers. Using its own MiXCR run on the PCR reads, TCRdb lists one record per CDR3 protein. This table has 440,000 or so distinct CDR3 sequences, approximately 11% appearing once. This CDR3 is built from 20 residues. Per germline, CDR1 SNHLY and CDR2 FYNNEI. V trimming: 2 bases; J trimming: 3 bases; junction bases outside the gene matches: 14. The chain uses TRBV2 and TRBJ2-1, with 12 positions matching TRBD2. This receptor was identified in a human donor who donated a stem cell graft to a child with acute myeloid leukemia. Here the sequenced sample was PBMCs from the stem cell graft donor, taken from the stem cell graft. CDR3 coding DNA: TGTGCCAGCAGTGAAACCCAACGCTTCAGGACTAGCGGGGTCTACAATGAGCAGTTCTTC. Translated, it gives CASSETQRFRTSGVYNEQFF.